Below, 28 T cell receptor beta chains from the same sample are listed, as sequenced in a study of T cell changes during pregnancy in multiple sclerosis. Here immunoSEQ multiplex PCR was the method, and the copy in TCRdb shows in-frame clones only, minus some. The sample has about 70,000 clones; about 90% are singletons. The sequencing used peripheral blood, collected after pregnancy. The source of these receptors is a female donor with multiple sclerosis, enrolled in a pregnancy study.

The V call is TRBV7-3, the J call TRBJ2-3; D not certain. The CDR3 is made up of 13 amino acids. The germline CDR1 and CDR2 sequences are SGHTA and FQGTGA. V lost 3 bases and J lost 5, with 9 bases in between. Written as DNA, the CDR3 is TGTGCCAGCAGCTTCCGCAGAGGAGATACGCAGTATTTT. This codes for CASSFRRGDTQYF.

On this clone: Other nucleotide sequences from this sample produce the same CDR3. The chain joins TRBV18 to TRBJ1-2; 7 positions agree with TRBD1. With 3 bases clipped from V and 6 bases from J, the junction kept 4 bases outside the gene matches. The CDR3 length is 13 residues. Per germline, CDR1 KGHSH and CDR2 LQKENI. The chain's CDR3 is CASSPRQGDGYTF. The CDR3 DNA follows: TGTGCCAGCTCACCTCGACAGGGTGATGGCTACACCTTC.

CDR3 region: CASSQAQGGEKLFF. Written as DNA, the CDR3 is TGTGCCAGCAGCCAAGCGCAGGGTGGCGAAAAACTGTTTTTT. The chain recombines TRBV9 with TRBJ1-4; D is possibly TRBD1 (5 bases). The V and J ends lost 4 bases and 8 bases respectively, with 15 bases between them. The CDR3 extends over 14 amino acids. CDR1 and CDR2 (germline): SGDLS, YYNGEE.

Points on this clone: Other DNA sequences in the sample encode the same CDR3. The rearrangement links TRBV2 to TRBJ2-6; no definite D call. The CDR3 is 17 residues long. Germline V gives CDR1 SNHLY, CDR2 FYNNEI. V was trimmed by 1 base and J by 0 bases, leaving 10 bases between them. This chain's CDR3 is CASSEGRRVSGANVLTF. The CDR3 nucleotides are TGTGCCAGCAGTGAAGGGAGACGGGTCTCTGGGGCCAACGTCCTGACTTTC.

The genes are TRBV5-1 and TRBJ2-6, with D possibly matching TRBD1 (6 bases). CDR3 size: 15 residues. The V gene lost 1 base and the J gene lost 1 base, with 6 bases spanning the gap. Germline lookup yields CDR1 SGHRS and CDR2 YFSETQ. The CDR3 bases are TGCGCCAGCAGCTTGCAGGGGTCTGGGGCCAACGTCCTGACTTTC. Translation: CASSLQGSGANVLTF.

This clone has a single count. The genes are TRBV7-6 and TRBJ2-2; D call uncertain. Per germline, CDR1 SGHVS and CDR2 FNYEAQ. The CDR3 is made up of 16 amino acids. V lost 1 base and J 0 bases, leaving 9 bases between the germline ends. In DNA form, the CDR3 reads TGTGCCAGCAGCTTAGAGCAGGCCTCGAACACCGGGGAGCTGTTTTTT. The encoded protein is CASSLEQASNTGELFF.

The chain has TRBV5-4 and TRBJ1-2; D is ambiguous. The CDR3 spans 13 residues. Per germline, CDR1 SGHNT and CDR2 YYREEE (reference sequence). Trimming pared 3 bases from V and 4 bases from J, leaving 10 bases between. The chain's CDR3 is CASSSVSLYGYTF. CDR3 coding DNA: TGTGCCAGCAGCTCTGTTAGCCTCTATGGCTACACCTTC.

The chain is built from TRBV30 and TRBJ1-3; no firm D call. CDR1 is GTSNPN, CDR2 SVGIG, per germline (reference sequence). The CDR3 length is 13 residues. The ends were cut back, 4 bases at V and 9 bases at J, with 16 bases in the middle. CDR3: CAWTRVTTSTIYF. The CDR3 bases are TGTGCCTGGACCCGGGTTACCACGAGCACCATATATTTT.

The V call is TRBV6-5, the J call TRBJ1-2; 7 bases match TRBD1. CDR3 length: 15 residues. Trimming removed 2 bases from V and 8 bases from J; junction bases left unmatched: 11. CDR1 is MNHEY, CDR2 SVGAGI, per germline. The CDR3 nucleotides are TGTGCCAGCAGTTACCGCAACTTACAGGGGCGAGGCTACACCTTC. Its protein product is CASSYRNLQGRGYTF.

The rearrangement uses TRBV21-1 and TRBJ1-4. TRBV21-1 is marked as a pseudogene. The CDR3 has 15 amino acids. The CDR3 loop reads CASSRPEATNEKLFF. The CDR3 DNA sequence: TGTGCCAGCAGTCGACCGGAGGCAACTAATGAAAAACTGTTTTTT.

The chain joins TRBV6-1 to TRBJ2-4; possibly TRBD2 for D (5 bases). Germline V lookup: CDR1 MNHNS, CDR2 SASEGT. The ends were cut back, 1 base at V and 7 bases at J, with 8 bases in the middle. The CDR3 length is 13 residues. The CDR3 nucleotides are TGTGCCAGCAGTGAAGAGCCGGGGAACATTCAGTACTTC. It yields the protein CASSEEPGNIQYF.

The rearrangement links TRBV4-1 to TRBJ2-5; 7 positions match TRBD1. Germline values: CDR1 MGHRA, CDR2 YSYEKL. CDR3 length: 15 residues. V lost 4 bases to trimming and J lost 5 bases; unmatched junction nucleotides: 10. In nucleotides, the CDR3 is TGCGCCAGCAGCCCTTCAAGACAGGGACGTGAGACCCAGTACTTC. It encodes CASSPSRQGRETQYF.

This CDR3 is CAWKYKTTREETQYF. CDR3 sequence (DNA): TGTGCCTGGAAGTATAAGACAACTCGGGAGGAGACCCAGTACTTC. This chain links TRBV30 with TRBJ2-5; D possibly corresponds to TRBD2 (6 bases). V lost 4 bases and J 5 bases, leaving 20 bases between the germline ends. The germline CDR1 and CDR2 sequences are GTSNPN and SVGIG (reference sequence). The CDR3 runs to 15 residues.

In its sample, this clone was seen once. J is TRBJ1-5 and V is TRBV19, with 7 bases that match TRBD1. This CDR3 spans 14 amino acids. V dropped 5 bases and J dropped 2; count of bases not matched to a gene: 3. The V gene's germline CDR1 is LNHDA and CDR2 SQIVND (reference sequence). CDR3: CASSQTGGNQPQHF. Here the CDR3 DNA reads TGTGCCAGTAGTCAAACAGGGGGCAATCAGCCCCAGCATTTT.

V is TRBV11-3 and J is TRBJ1-1, with D unresolved. The CDR3 has 18 residues. V was pared by 2 bases and J by 0 bases, with 19 bases between. Germline V lookup: CDR1 SGHNT, CDR2 YENEEA. CDR3 bases: TGTGCCAGCAGCTTAACCCCTCCTCTTGGCCTCCTGAACACTGAAGCTTTCTTT. Its translation is CASSLTPPLGLLNTEAFF.

The J gene is TRBJ2-6, the V gene TRBV11-2; 8 nucleotides line up with TRBD1. The CDR3 contains 18 residues. CDR1 is SGHAT, CDR2 FQNNGV, per germline. The V gene end was trimmed by 2 bases and the J gene end by 3 bases; junction bases not matched to a gene: 9. CDR3 sequence (DNA): TGTGCCAGCAGCTTATCCCGGGACAGGTATTTTGGGGCCAACGTCCTGACTTTC. This codes for CASSLSRDRYFGANVLTF.

The J gene is TRBJ2-1, the V gene TRBV5-1; 8 nucleotides line up with TRBD2. Losses at the gene ends were 3 bases for V and 0 bases for J; bases not matched to a gene: 5. Germline V gene lookup returns CDR1 SGHRS and CDR2 YFSETQ. This CDR3 spans 16 amino acids. The CDR3 region is CASSSGGGFSYNEQFF. The CDR3 nucleotides are TGCGCCAGCAGCTCGGGGGGGGGTTTCTCCTACAATGAGCAGTTCTTC.

This clone is a singleton in its sample. The V and J genes are TRBV28 and TRBJ2-7, with 9 positions matching TRBD1. The J segment lost 5 bases and the V segment lost 6 bases, leaving 2 bases of the junction unmatched. The CDR3 contains 12 residues. From germline, CDR1 is MDHEN and CDR2 SYDVKM. CDR3 protein: CASSGQGHEQYF. For the CDR3, the DNA is TGTGCCAGCAGCGGACAGGGGCACGAGCAGTACTTC.

The chain links TRBV11-2 to TRBJ2-2, with 9 bases matching TRBD1. Germline CDR1 reads SGHAT; CDR2 reads FQNNGV. J gave up 2 bases and V 11 bases, and 6 bases lay outside the gene matches. The CDR3 runs to 14 residues. This CDR3 reads CASMGQGNTGELFF. CDR3 nucleotide sequence: TGTGCCTCAATGGGACAGGGAAACACCGGGGAGCTGTTTTTT.

This chain connects TRBV11-2 to TRBJ2-1, with TRBD2 matching over 11 bases. The CDR3 covers 15 residues. V trimming: 7 bases; J trimming: 6 bases; junction bases outside the gene matches: 8. Germline values: CDR1 SGHAT, CDR2 FQNNGV. Here the CDR3 reads CASTISGTSGNEQFF. CDR3 nucleotide sequence: TGTGCCAGCACCATTTCCGGGACTAGCGGCAATGAGCAGTTCTTC.

This chain links TRBV14 with TRBJ1-1; D is unresolved. The germline gives CDR1 SGHDN, CDR2 FVKESK. The ends were cut back, 1 base at V and 4 bases at J, with 13 bases in the middle. The CDR3 extends over 15 amino acids. The CDR3 reads CASSQVRGGSTEAFF. DNA of the CDR3: TGTGCCAGCAGCCAAGTCCGAGGAGGGTCCACTGAAGCTTTCTTT.

This clone was detected only once. The chain has TRBV27 and TRBJ2-7; D is perhaps TRBD2 (5 bases). The V and J ends lost 7 bases and 6 bases respectively, with 19 bases between them. The CDR3 has 14 residues. CDR1 is MNHEY, CDR2 SMNVEV, per germline (reference sequence). In DNA, the CDR3 is TGTGCCAGCATGGTTTCTAGCCGGATCTTCGAGCAGTACTTC. Residues: CASMVSSRIFEQYF.

The chain recombines TRBV7-6 with TRBJ2-7, with a possible D match to TRBD2 (6 bases). The CDR3 has 17 residues. In germline, CDR1 is SGHVS, CDR2 FNYEAQ. The ends were cut back, 1 base at V and 2 bases at J, with 18 bases in the middle. As DNA, the CDR3 is TGTGCCAGCAGCTTAGGGGGGTGGGGTAGCGGAACCTACGAGCAGTACTTC. Translated: CASSLGGWGSGTYEQYF.

The chain combines TRBV4-1 with TRBJ2-3; TRBD2 matches 9 bases. Germline lookup yields CDR1 MGHRA and CDR2 YSYEKL. Trimming took 7 bases from V and 1 from J; bases not matched to a gene: 3. This CDR3 comprises 14 residues. In DNA, the CDR3 is TGCGCCAGCATCGGGACTAGCCGCACAGATACGCAGTATTTT. Its protein is CASIGTSRTDTQYF.

This chain joins TRBV7-9 and TRBJ1-4; TRBD1 is a possible D gene (5 bases). Deletions cut 2 bases from V and 7 bases from J, with 14 bases between. Germline CDR1 SEHNR, CDR2 FQNEAQ (reference sequence). This CDR3 contains 15 residues. The CDR3 DNA reads as TGTGCCAGCAGCTTAACCGGGACTATTCTTGAAAAACTGTTTTTT. Translating gives CASSLTGTILEKLFF.

The V gene is TRBV12-5, the J gene TRBJ2-7, with TRBD2 matching over 7 bases. From germline, CDR1 is LGHNT and CDR2 FRNRAP. V lost 5 bases to trimming and J lost 3 bases; unmatched junction nucleotides: 10. This CDR3 is built from 15 residues. CDR3: CASGPLGRDGYEQYF. CDR3 bases: TGTGCTAGTGGTCCCCTGGGGAGGGACGGCTACGAGCAGTACTTC. The whole variable domain, remainder taken from reference TRBV12-5 and TRBJ2-7, is DARVTQTPRHKVTEMGQEVTMRCQPILGHNTVFWYRQTMMQGLELLAYFRNRAPLDDSGMPKDRFSAEMPDATLATLKIQPSEPRDSAVYFCASGPLGRDGYEQYFGPGTRLTVT.

The chain carries TRBV5-1 and TRBJ1-4, with 10 bases matching TRBD1. With V trimmed by 4 bases and J by 6 bases, 12 bases remained unmatched. The CDR3 is made up of 17 amino acids. Germline CDR1 SGHRS, CDR2 YFSETQ. The CDR3 protein is CASSRGQGGQGDEKLFF. DNA of the CDR3: TGCGCCAGCAGCCGAGGACAGGGGGGCCAGGGTGATGAAAAACTGTTTTTT.

V is TRBV11-2 and J is TRBJ1-4; TRBD1 agrees at 9 bases. From germline, CDR1 is SGHAT and CDR2 FQNNGV. V was pared by 5 bases and J by 8 bases, with 9 bases of the junction left unmatched. The CDR3 sequence is 15 residues long. In nucleotides, the CDR3 is TGTGCCAGCAGCGGGGGGACAGGGTTAGGCGAAAAACTGTTTTTT. This codes for CASSGGTGLGEKLFF.